This T cell receptor beta chain derives from a study of cytomegalovirus exposure and HLA in healthy donors. Notes on the study in general: First-cohort TCR clusters were later found to tend to co-occur in the roughly 130 validation repertoires. Altogether, 150 to 200 TCR beta chains were recorded as cytomegalovirus-associated.

J lost 5 bases, V lost 3 bases, and 5 bases had no gene match. This CDR3 has 15 amino acids. The V gene's germline CDR1 is MDHEN and CDR2 SYDVKM. Details on this clone: Its antigen is still unknown.

TCRdb's table, derived via immunoSEQ multiplex PCR, lists solely in-frame clones and lacks some. Of about 330,000 clones in the sample, approximately 90% were seen once. Separate from the approximately 730-subject first cohort, the roughly 120-subject validation cohort was the one that the donors belonged to. Source material: PBMCs. The source is a woman between 18 and 29 years old in good health and CMV-seronegative. This chain links TRBV28 with TRBJ2-7; 12 bases are shared with TRBD2. CDR3 DNA sequence: TGTGCCAGCAGTTTGCTAGCGGGAGGGAGAGACGAGCAGTACTTC. It is translated as CASSLLAGGRDEQYF.